Following are 6 T cell receptor beta chains from one sample sequenced in a study of low-dose radiotherapy and immunotherapy resistance in tumors. First-strand cDNA used TRAV- and TRBV-specific primers, covering alpha and beta chains. The TCRs were subjected to amplification over around 18 PCR cycles employing a constant-region primer in conjunction with a V-primer adapter. TCRdb itself ran the reads through MiXCR, one entry per CDR3 protein. The top ten clones hold roughly 7.1% of a sample with about 9,000 distinct CDR3 sequences, around 70% of them seen once. These receptors all come from a human donor with advanced metastatic prostate, ovarian, gallbladder or colorectal cancer (not recorded which). This table probably holds off-target reads from a library built for another chain.

This clonotype appeared once. This sequence joins TRBV19 and TRBJ1-1, with D maybe TRBD1 (5 bases). Between the trimmed V and J ends, which lost 7 bases and 0 bases, there was a span of 18 bases. This CDR3 spans 16 amino acids. Per the germline V gene, CDR1 is LNHDA and CDR2 is SQIVND (reference sequence). The CDR3: CASMKQATTMNTEAFF. CDR3 DNA: TGTGCCAGTATGAAACAGGCGACTACTATGAACACTGAAGCTTTCTTT.

The rearrangement uses TRBV29-1 and TRBJ2-5; D remains unclear. Looked up from germline, CDR1 is SQVTM and CDR2 is ANQGSEA. The CDR3 has 11 residues. Trimming removed 5 bases at V and 5 bases at J, with 9 bases between. This CDR3 is CSVRTAETQYF. The CDR3 DNA reads as TGCAGCGTTCGGACGGCCGAGACCCAGTACTTC.

This chain connects TRBV12-3 or TRBV12-4 to TRBJ2-5, with D possibly matching TRBD1 (6 bases). The CDR3 has 13 amino acids. The ends were cut back, 4 bases at V and 5 bases at J, with 11 bases in the middle. As DNA, the CDR3 is TGTGCCAGCAGTTCCTCTAGGGGGGAGACCCAGTACTTC. This sequence encodes CASSSSRGETQYF.

In its sample, this clonotype was seen once. The V gene is TRBV12-3 or TRBV12-4, the J gene TRBJ2-2; a weak D match, TRBD2 (5 bases). Trimming shortened V by 3 bases and J by 6 bases, and 11 bases separated the two germline ends. CDR3 length equals 14 residues. CDR3 coding DNA: TGTGCCAGCAGTTTTCGAGGTAGCGCCGGGGAGCTGTTTTTT. Amino acids: CASSFRGSAGELFF.

V gene TRBV28 combines with J gene TRBJ1-4; a possible D gene is TRBD1 (5 bases). V was cut by 7 bases and J by 7 bases, with 16 bases left in between. The germline V gene encodes CDR1 MDHEN and CDR2 SYDVKM. The CDR3 contains 14 residues. The CDR3 spells CASTSGQGTEKLFF. The CDR3, as DNA: TGTGCCAGCACCTCGGGGCAGGGAACTGAAAAACTGTTTTTT.

The gene calls are TRBV7-8 and TRBJ2-7; D assignment may be TRBD1 or TRBD2 (5 bases each). From germline, CDR1 is SGHVS and CDR2 FQNEAQ. Deletions cut 5 bases from V and 0 bases from J, with 17 bases between. This CDR3 has 16 residues. CDR3 bases: TGTGCCAGCAGCCTCGACCGGGGCGCCAACTCCTACGAGCAGTACTTC. It yields the protein CASSLDRGANSYEQYF. Variable domain in full (rest from reference TRBV7-8 and TRBJ2-7): GAGVSQSPRYKVAKRGQDVALRCDPISGHVSLFWYQQALGQGPEFLTYFQNEAQLDKSGLPSDRFFAERPEGSVSTLKIQRTQQEDSAVYLCASSLDRGANSYEQYFGPGTRLTVT.